These 25 T cell receptor beta chains were sequenced from one sample in a study of blood T cell repertoires in COVID-19. The repertoire was sequenced with immunoSEQ multiplex PCR; TCRdb's copy has only in-frame clones and lacks some. The data contain 200,000 to 300,000 clones, around 87% of them singletons. Input material: peripheral blood. The receptor set was obtained from a woman between 50 and 59 years old with acute or convalescent COVID-19.

This clone has only a few counts. The chain carries TRBV11-1 and TRBJ2-2; D might be TRBD1 (6 bases). The germline CDR1 and CDR2 sequences are SGHAT and FQDESV (reference sequence). The CDR3 has 15 amino acids. Trimming took off 2 bases at V and 4 bases at J, with 11 bases between the two ends. Here the CDR3 reads CASSLLQGPTGELFF. CDR3 nucleotides: TGTGCCAGCAGCTTATTACAGGGACCCACCGGGGAGCTGTTTTTT.

This chain connects TRBV5-4 to TRBJ1-1; unclear D gene. Germline V CDR1 and CDR2: SGHNT, YYREEE (reference sequence). The V and J ends lost 0 bases and 1 base respectively, with 10 bases between them. The CDR3 sequence is 15 residues long. The CDR3 coding sequence is TGTGCCAGCAGCTTGGTACGGGGATCGAACACTGAAGCTTTCTTT. This encodes CASSLVRGSNTEAFF. The full variable domain, completed using reference TRBV5-4 and TRBJ1-1, is ETGVTQSPTHLIKTRGQQVTLRCSSQSGHNTVSWYQQALGQGPQFIFQYYREEENGRGNFPPRFSGLQFPNYSSELNVNALELDDSALYLCASSLVRGSNTEAFFGQGTRLTVV.

This clone occurred once. The gene calls are TRBV13 and TRBJ2-7, with 9 bases that match TRBD1. Germline values: CDR1 PRHDT, CDR2 FYEKMQ (reference sequence). The CDR3 contains 13 residues. J was trimmed by 4 bases and V by 7 bases; bases with no gene match: 5. The CDR3 here is CASTDRGGYEQYF. The DNA of the CDR3 is TGTGCCAGCACGGACAGGGGAGGTTACGAGCAGTACTTC.

The CDR3 DNA sequence: TGTGCCAGCAGCTTGGGAACAGCGGGAGATACGCAGTATTTT. Translated: CASSLGTAGDTQYF. The chain links TRBV7-3 to TRBJ2-3; tentatively, D is TRBD2 (6 bases). CDR1 and CDR2 from the germline V gene are SGHTA and FQGTGA. Trimming left V 3 bases short and J 5 bases short, with 12 bases between. The CDR3 is made up of 14 amino acids.

This chain connects TRBV7-2 to TRBJ1-1; D is ambiguous. The V gene lost 5 bases and the J gene lost 5 bases, with 18 bases spanning the gap. CDR3 length: 15 amino acids. Germline V gene sequence: CDR1 SGHTA, CDR2 FQGNSA. Here the CDR3 reads CASSPRNSAGTEAFF. The CDR3 bases are TGTGCCAGCAGCCCCAGGAACAGCGCGGGGACTGAAGCTTTCTTT.

This clone was recorded only once. V usage is TRBV21-1 and J usage is TRBJ2-4; the table assigns TRBD1, which was not confirmed against the DNA. TRBV21-1 is labeled a pseudogene. The CDR3 is 19 amino acids. The CDR3 region is CASSKGRTGARLAKNIQYF. Written as DNA, the CDR3 is TGTGCCAGCAGCAAGGGCAGGACAGGCGCCCGACTAGCCAAAAACATTCAGTACTTC.

This chain joins TRBV7-3 and TRBJ2-5; D is undetermined. CDR3 length equals 12 residues. V was clipped by 4 bases and J by 2 bases, with 5 bases between them. The germline V gene has CDR1 SGHTA and CDR2 FQGTGA. The CDR3 spells CASSYRQETQYF. DNA of the CDR3: TGTGCCAGCAGCTACAGACAAGAGACCCAGTACTTC.

The rearrangement uses TRBV5-1 and TRBJ2-2; D is unclear. With 4 bases removed from V and 1 base from J, the gap between germline ends came to 8 bases. The V gene's germline CDR1 is SGHRS and CDR2 YFSETQ. The CDR3 sequence is 14 residues long. DNA of the CDR3: TGCGCCAGCAGCGTGAACAGGAACACCGGGGAGCTGTTTTTT. It specifies CASSVNRNTGELFF.

V is TRBV5-4 and J is TRBJ2-7; TRBD2 matches 14 bases. This CDR3 has 14 amino acids. In germline, CDR1 is SGHNT, CDR2 YYREEE (reference sequence). V trimming: 4 bases; J trimming: 6 bases; junction bases outside the gene matches: 3. CDR3 protein: CASSQGLAGGEQYF. CDR3 nucleotides: TGTGCCAGCAGCCAAGGACTAGCGGGAGGCGAGCAGTACTTC.

The chain employs TRBV6-1 and TRBJ2-7; D may be TRBD1 (6 bases). The CDR3 totals 14 residues. Deletions cut 2 bases from V and 4 bases from J, with 12 bases between. The germline CDR1 and CDR2 sequences are MNHNS and SASEGT. This chain's CDR3 is CASSELTRGYEQYF. The CDR3 DNA reads as TGTGCCAGCAGTGAACTAACCAGGGGTTACGAGCAGTACTTC.

The chain links TRBV5-6 to TRBJ2-1; the match to TRBD2 covers 7 bases. Losses at the gene ends were 3 bases for V and 5 bases for J; bases not matched to a gene: 2. CDR3 length: 13 residues. Germline loops: CDR1 SGHDT, CDR2 YYEEEE. Here the CDR3 reads CASSWEGNNEQFF. The CDR3 DNA is TGTGCCAGCAGCTGGGAGGGAAACAATGAGCAGTTCTTC. Supplemented by reference TRBV5-6 and TRBJ2-1, the full variable domain reads DAGVTQSPTHLIKTRGQQVTLRCSPKSGHDTVSWYQQALGQGPQFIFQYYEEEERQRGNFPDRFSGHQFPNYSSELNVNALLLGDSALYLCASSWEGNNEQFFGPGTRLTVL.

The chain is built from TRBV7-3 and TRBJ2-5; D is possibly TRBD2 (6 bases). With 5 bases removed from V and 5 bases from J, the gap between germline ends came to 21 bases. CDR1 is SGHTA, CDR2 FQGTGA, per germline. The CDR3 has 16 residues. This CDR3 reads CASSPGVAGKGETQYF. The CDR3 DNA sequence: TGTGCCAGCAGCCCCGGCGTGGCGGGAAAGGGGGAGACCCAGTACTTC.

V gene TRBV2 combines with J gene TRBJ1-6; 9 bases are a match to TRBD1. Germline CDR1 SNHLY, CDR2 FYNNEI. After removal of 3 bases from V and 9 bases from J, the junction contained 6 bases not matched to a gene. The CDR3 totals 15 residues. The CDR3 sequence: CASSDQYRGLSPLHF. The CDR3 DNA is TGTGCCAGCAGTGACCAATACAGGGGGCTTTCACCCCTCCACTTT.

The chain recombines TRBV7-2 with TRBJ2-1, with D possibly matching TRBD2 (6 bases). Per germline, CDR1 SGHTA and CDR2 FQGNSA. This CDR3 region has 16 residues. V lost 3 bases to trimming and J lost 7 bases, with 19 bases between them. The CDR3 is CASSFPGTPSLNEQFF. The CDR3 DNA reads TGTGCCAGCAGCTTTCCCGGGACTCCCAGCCTGAATGAGCAGTTCTTC. The full variable domain, completed using reference TRBV7-2 and TRBJ2-1, is GAGVSQSPSNKVTEKGKDVELRCDPISGHTALYWYRQSLGQGLEFLIYFQGNSAPDKSGLPSDRFSAERTGGSVSTLTIQRTQQEDSAVYLCASSFPGTPSLNEQFFGPGTRLTVL.

The V and J genes are TRBV7-2 and TRBJ1-5; D is possibly TRBD1 (6 bases). The CDR3 loop spans 14 amino acids. Looked up from germline, CDR1 is SGHTA and CDR2 is FQGNSA. V gave up 5 bases and J gave up 8 bases, with 16 bases separating them. CDR3 sequence: CASSPMGGREPQHF. DNA for the CDR3: TGTGCCAGCAGCCCCATGGGGGGGCGAGAGCCCCAGCATTTT. The full variable domain, rest sourced from reference TRBV7-2 and TRBJ1-5, is GAGVSQSPSNKVTEKGKDVELRCDPISGHTALYWYRQSLGQGLEFLIYFQGNSAPDKSGLPSDRFSAERTGGSVSTLTIQRTQQEDSAVYLCASSPMGGREPQHFGDGTRLSIL.

V is TRBV7-2 and J is TRBJ2-2; D gene ambiguous. The length of the CDR3 is 13 residues. Germline-derived CDR1 and CDR2 are SGHTA and FQGNSA. The germline V and J ends were trimmed by 5 bases and 6 bases, with 10 bases remaining between them. The CDR3 loop reads CASSTTPPGELFF. CDR3 DNA: TGTGCCAGCAGCACAACCCCCCCCGGGGAGCTGTTTTTT.

The V call is TRBV15, the J call TRBJ2-5; the D gene is possibly TRBD2 (6 bases). The CDR3 has 13 residues. Germline CDR1 LNHNV, CDR2 YYDKDF (reference sequence). Deletions cut 9 bases from V and 2 bases from J, with 13 bases between. CDR3 region: CATRRDLQETQYF. In DNA form, the CDR3 reads TGTGCCACACGCCGGGACTTGCAAGAGACCCAGTACTTC.

J is TRBJ2-1 and V is TRBV2; TRBD2 is a possible D gene (5 bases). The ends were cut back, 11 bases at V and 8 bases at J, with 22 bases in the middle. CDR1 and CDR2 (germline): SNHLY, FYNNEI. The CDR3 has 14 amino acids. Here the CDR3 reads CAALRPDSDHEQFF. The CDR3, as DNA: TGTGCCGCATTGAGACCGGACTCCGATCATGAGCAGTTCTTC.

The CDR3 DNA reads as TGTGCCAGCAGTTTAAGTACAGCCCCTTCCTACGAGCAGTACTTC. Translated, it gives CASSLSTAPSYEQYF. The chain has TRBV27 and TRBJ2-7, with no clear D. Trimming cost V 2 bases and J 1 base, with 12 bases left between them. The CDR3 covers 15 residues. The germline CDR1 and CDR2 sequences are MNHEY and SMNVEV (reference sequence).

The chain recombines TRBV27 with TRBJ1-5; 7 bases align to TRBD1. The V gene's germline CDR1 is MNHEY and CDR2 SMNVEV (reference sequence). Trimming cost V 4 bases and J 3 bases; bases outside gene matches: 12. The CDR3 has 17 amino acids. The CDR3 DNA reads TGTGCCAGCAGTTCACTACCGGGACAGCGTTTCAATCAGCCCCAGCATTTT. Its protein product is CASSSLPGQRFNQPQHF.

The chain carries TRBV5-1 and TRBJ2-1; D is ambiguous. V shed 0 bases and J shed 7 bases, with 11 bases lying between them. CDR1 is SGHRS, CDR2 YFSETQ, per germline. CDR3 length equals 14 residues. CDR3 amino acids: CASSLARPGNEQFF. The CDR3 DNA is TGCGCCAGCAGCTTGGCCCGTCCGGGTAATGAGCAGTTCTTC.

This clone was detected only a few times. V and J are TRBV6-5 and TRBJ2-2; D call uncertain. The CDR3 has 13 residues. Germline assignment: CDR1 MNHEY and CDR2 SVGAGI. The V and J ends lost 2 bases and 5 bases respectively, with 6 bases between them. In DNA form, the CDR3 reads TGTGCCAGCAGTTACGCGAGAACCGGGGAGCTGTTTTTT. Translation gives CASSYARTGELFF.

This clone was observed a single time. V is TRBV6-5 and J is TRBJ1-2; 8 bases agree with TRBD1. J gave up 8 bases and V 2 bases, and 7 bases lay outside the gene matches. This CDR3 region has 14 residues. Germline V gene sequence: CDR1 MNHEY, CDR2 SVGAGI. The CDR3, as DNA: TGTGCCAGCAGTTACAGACACAGGGGGGAGGGCTACACCTTC. It translates to CASSYRHRGEGYTF.

The chain recombines TRBV5-6 with TRBJ1-1; a weak D match, TRBD1 (6 bases). V dropped 0 bases and J dropped 2 bases, with 11 bases sitting between them. The CDR3 is 15 residues long. Looked up from germline, CDR1 is SGHDT and CDR2 is YYEEEE. Here the CDR3 reads CASSLAQGRNTEAFF. The CDR3 DNA follows: TGTGCCAGCAGCTTGGCGCAGGGGCGAAACACTGAAGCTTTCTTT.

CDR3 nucleotide sequence: TGTGCTAGTGCCCCGACAGGACAAGAGACCCAGTACTTC. It encodes CASAPTGQETQYF. The genes are TRBV12-5 and TRBJ2-5, with TRBD1 as a possible D gene (6 bases). The CDR3 has 13 amino acids. The germline V gene has CDR1 LGHNT and CDR2 FRNRAP. V was clipped by 7 bases and J by 2 bases, with 11 bases between them.